This TCR beta chain emerged from a study of T-cell reconstitution after alpha-beta-depleted transplantation in children. The study, taken as a whole, reports: Surviving recipient cells, namely T cells and thymic progenitors, were the source of high day-60 TCRbeta diversity in some patients. Several hundred expanded graft clones reportedly gave rise to the alpha-beta T cells present about two months after transplant. Fresh T-cell production supplied most of the T-cell counts and diversity seen one year after transplant.

The TCRbeta library was prepared with unique molecular identifiers. TCRdb independently ran MiXCR on the PCR reads; one entry per CDR3 protein. The table has approximately 800,000 distinct CDR3 sequences, roughly 15% seen once. This clonotype was seen a handful of times. What it binds is unknown. The CDR3 runs to 16 residues. V gave up 0 bases and J gave up 0 bases, with 12 bases separating them. Germline lookup yields CDR1 MGHRA and CDR2 YSYEKL. The V call is TRBV4-1, the J call TRBJ2-7, with a weak D call TRBD2 (5 bases). The sample consisted of PBMCs, mostly from graft donor cells, taken 360 days after TCRalphabeta/CD19-depleted stem cell transplant. The sequence derives from a male patient aged 10 to 17 who had a stem cell transplant for acute lymphoblastic leukemia, so the T cells may come from the graft donor. CDR3 amino acids: CASSQEVLARSYEQYF. The CDR3 region has the DNA TGCGCCAGCAGCCAAGAAGTTCTAGCACGCTCCTACGAGCAGTACTTC.